This entry lists 7 T cell receptor beta chains sequenced from one sample in a study of T cells in Graves' hyperthyroidism and ophthalmopathy. TCR beta CDR3 regions were amplified from RNA transcripts. HTBI primers were employed in a first-round RT-PCR of the TCR CDR3. One entry per CDR3 protein results from TCRdb running MiXCR on the multiplex PCR reads. The sample yields around 300,000 distinct CDR3 sequences, roughly 19% seen once. The sample comprised blood. The receptor set was obtained from a man in his forties or fifties with Graves' ophthalmopathy.

This clonotype was seen ten or more times. The chain joins TRBV5-5 to TRBJ1-1, with a weak D call TRBD1 (5 bases). V was shortened by 6 bases and J by 4 bases, with 13 bases between the two germline ends. The CDR3 is 13 amino acids. CDR1 is SGHKS and CDR2 is YYEKEE in the germline V gene (reference sequence). CDR3 DNA sequence: TGTGCCAGCACCCCCGCAGGGATCACTGAAGCTTTCTTT. Its protein is CASTPAGITEAFF.

This clonotype has ten or more counts. The chain carries TRBV5-8 and TRBJ2-7; 7 nucleotides line up with TRBD1. The V and J ends lost 4 bases and 4 bases, in that order; junction bases with no gene match: 5. The germline gives CDR1 SGHTS, CDR2 YDEGEE. The CDR3 covers 13 residues. CDR3 nucleotide sequence: TGTGCCAGCAGCACGGGACAGAGTTACGAGCAGTACTTC. This gives the protein CASSTGQSYEQYF.

V usage is TRBV28 and J usage is TRBJ2-2, with unresolved D. Trimming removed 3 bases from V and 2 bases from J, with 10 bases in between. This CDR3 comprises 15 residues. Germline V gives CDR1 MDHEN, CDR2 SYDVKM. The CDR3, as DNA: TGTGCCAGCAGTTTTCTGAGAGCAAACACCGGGGAGCTGTTTTTT. Translating it yields CASSFLRANTGELFF.

To note about this clonotype: This clone may be a read error of a much larger clone one base away. The gene calls are TRBV30 and TRBJ2-1; D perhaps matches TRBD1 (6 bases). The CDR3 has 15 residues. Germline CDR1 reads GTSNPN; CDR2 reads SVGIG (reference sequence). CDR3 sequence: CAWGVRQVSYNEQFF. As DNA, the CDR3 is TGTGCCTGGGGTGTGCGACAGGTTTCCTACAATGAGCAGTTCTTC.

The chain uses TRBV19 and TRBJ2-7, with TRBD2 identical over 8 bases. Trimming at V came to 6 bases and at J to 3 bases, leaving 7 bases not matched to a gene. This CDR3 has 14 residues. The germline V gene has CDR1 LNHDA and CDR2 SQIVND (reference sequence). In nucleotides, the CDR3 is TGTGCCAGTAGCGCTGGACTAGCCCTCTACGAGCAGTACTTC. Translating gives CASSAGLALYEQYF.

CDR3 residues: CASSSDEYNEQFF. The CDR3, as DNA: TGTGCCAGTAGCTCAGACGAGTACAATGAGCAGTTCTTC. The chain recombines TRBV19 with TRBJ2-1; the D is unclear. Germline lookup yields CDR1 LNHDA and CDR2 SQIVND (reference sequence). The CDR3 spans 13 residues. The V end was cut by 6 bases, the J end by 4 bases, with 10 bases between.

This clonotype was detected only once. The chain combines TRBV12-3 or TRBV12-4 with TRBJ2-1, with D tentatively TRBD1 (8 bases). The CDR3 is 14 residues long. V dropped 6 bases and J dropped 8 bases, with 17 bases sitting between them. The CDR3 coding sequence is TGTGCCAGCAGCCCTACAGGGGGGGGTCATGAGCAGTTCTTC. Translating it yields CASSPTGGGHEQFF.